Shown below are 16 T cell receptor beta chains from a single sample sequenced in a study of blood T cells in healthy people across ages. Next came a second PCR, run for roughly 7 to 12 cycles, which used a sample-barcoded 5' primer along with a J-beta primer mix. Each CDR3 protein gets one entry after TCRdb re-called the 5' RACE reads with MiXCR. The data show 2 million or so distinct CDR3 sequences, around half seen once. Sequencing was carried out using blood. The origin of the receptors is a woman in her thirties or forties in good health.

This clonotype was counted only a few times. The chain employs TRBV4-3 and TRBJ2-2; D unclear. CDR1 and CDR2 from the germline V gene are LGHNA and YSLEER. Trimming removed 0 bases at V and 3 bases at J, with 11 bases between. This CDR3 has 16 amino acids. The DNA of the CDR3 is TGCGCCAGCAGCCAAGATCGTATAACTTACACCGGGGAGCTGTTTTTT. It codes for CASSQDRITYTGELFF.

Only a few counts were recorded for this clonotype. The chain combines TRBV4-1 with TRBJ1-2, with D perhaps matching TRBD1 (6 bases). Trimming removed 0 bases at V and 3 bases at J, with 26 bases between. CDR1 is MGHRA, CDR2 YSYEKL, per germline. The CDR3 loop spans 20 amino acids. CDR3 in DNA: TGCGCCAGCAGCCAAGAAGGGCAGCGGGGGGCGAACCCACGGGACTATGGCTACACCTTC. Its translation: CASSQEGQRGANPRDYGYTF.

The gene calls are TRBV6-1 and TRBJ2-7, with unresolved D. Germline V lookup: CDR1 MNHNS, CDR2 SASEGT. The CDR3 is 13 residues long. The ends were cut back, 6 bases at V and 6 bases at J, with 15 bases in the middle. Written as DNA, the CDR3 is TGTGCCAGCAGGATGTTCTCGAGTGCCGAGCAGTACTTC. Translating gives CASRMFSSAEQYF.

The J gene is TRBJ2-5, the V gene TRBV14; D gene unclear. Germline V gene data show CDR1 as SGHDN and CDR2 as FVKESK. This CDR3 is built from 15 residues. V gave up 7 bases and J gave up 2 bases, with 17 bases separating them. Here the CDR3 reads CASTPGQAAQETQYF. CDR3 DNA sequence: TGTGCCAGCACACCGGGCCAGGCAGCTCAAGAGACCCAGTACTTC. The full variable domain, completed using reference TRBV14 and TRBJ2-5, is EAGVTQFPSHSVIEKGQTVTLRCDPISGHDNLYWYRRVMGKEIKFLLHFVKESKQDESGMPNNRFLAERTGGTYSTLKVQPAELEDSGVYFCASTPGQAAQETQYFGPGTRLLVL.

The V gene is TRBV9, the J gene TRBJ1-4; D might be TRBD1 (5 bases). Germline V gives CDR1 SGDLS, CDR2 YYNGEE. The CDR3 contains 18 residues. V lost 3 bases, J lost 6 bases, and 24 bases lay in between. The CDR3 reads CASSAFPRGLAGDEKLFF. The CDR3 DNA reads TGTGCCAGCAGCGCGTTCCCCCGGGGCCTAGCTGGGGATGAAAAACTGTTTTTT.

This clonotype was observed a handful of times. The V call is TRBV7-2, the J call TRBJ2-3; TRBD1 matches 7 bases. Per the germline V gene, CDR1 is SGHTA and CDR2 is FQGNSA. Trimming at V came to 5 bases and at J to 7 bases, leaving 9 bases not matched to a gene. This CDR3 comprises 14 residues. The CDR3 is CASSPRQGVYTQYF. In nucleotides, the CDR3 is TGTGCCAGCAGCCCCCGACAGGGAGTCTATACGCAGTATTTT.

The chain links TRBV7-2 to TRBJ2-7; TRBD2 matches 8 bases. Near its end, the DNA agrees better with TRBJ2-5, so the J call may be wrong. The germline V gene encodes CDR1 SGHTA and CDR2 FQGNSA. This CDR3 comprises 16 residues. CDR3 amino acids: CASSPRERGSLGTQYF. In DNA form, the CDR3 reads TGTGCCAGCAGCCCCCGGGAGCGGGGGTCCCTTGGGACCCAGTACTTC.

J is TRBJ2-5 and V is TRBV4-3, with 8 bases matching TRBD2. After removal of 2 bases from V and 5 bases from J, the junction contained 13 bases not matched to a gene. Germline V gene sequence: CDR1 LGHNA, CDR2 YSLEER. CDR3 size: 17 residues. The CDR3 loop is CASSQHANSGAGETQYF. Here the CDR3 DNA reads TGCGCCAGCAGCCAACACGCCAATAGCGGGGCGGGGGAGACCCAGTACTTC.

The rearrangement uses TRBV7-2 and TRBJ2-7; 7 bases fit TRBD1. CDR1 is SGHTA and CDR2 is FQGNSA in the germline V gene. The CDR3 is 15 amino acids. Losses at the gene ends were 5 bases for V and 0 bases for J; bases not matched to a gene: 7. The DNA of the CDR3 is TGTGCCAGCAGCCCGAATGGACAGGTCTCCTACGAGCAGTACTTC. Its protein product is CASSPNGQVSYEQYF.

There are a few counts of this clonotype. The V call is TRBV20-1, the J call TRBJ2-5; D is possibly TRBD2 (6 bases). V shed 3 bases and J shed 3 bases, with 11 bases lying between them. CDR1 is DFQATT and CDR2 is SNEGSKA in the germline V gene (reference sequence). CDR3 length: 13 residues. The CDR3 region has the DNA TGCAGTGCTAGGAAGATAGCGGAAGAGACCCAGTACTTC. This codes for CSARKIAEETQYF.

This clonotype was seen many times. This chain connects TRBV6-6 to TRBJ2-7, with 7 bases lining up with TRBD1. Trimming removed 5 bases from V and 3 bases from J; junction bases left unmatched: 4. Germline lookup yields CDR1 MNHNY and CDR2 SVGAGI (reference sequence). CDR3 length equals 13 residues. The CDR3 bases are TGTGCCAGCAGTCGTCGGGACAGCTACGAGCAGTACTTC. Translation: CASSRRDSYEQYF.

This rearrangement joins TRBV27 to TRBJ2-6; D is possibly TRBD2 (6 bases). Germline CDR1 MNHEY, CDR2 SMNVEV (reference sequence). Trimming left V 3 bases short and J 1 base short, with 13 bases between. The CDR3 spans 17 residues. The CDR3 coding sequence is TGTGCCAGCAGTTTGGGGAGGATGAGGTCTGGGGCCAACGTCCTGACTTTC. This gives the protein CASSLGRMRSGANVLTF.

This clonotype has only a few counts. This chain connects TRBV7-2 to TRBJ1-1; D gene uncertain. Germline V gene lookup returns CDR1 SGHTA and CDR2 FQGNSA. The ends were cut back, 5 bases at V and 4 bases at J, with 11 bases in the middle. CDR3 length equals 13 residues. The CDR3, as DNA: TGTGCCAGCAGCGCTCCCGGACCCACTGAAGCTTTCTTT. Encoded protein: CASSAPGPTEAFF.

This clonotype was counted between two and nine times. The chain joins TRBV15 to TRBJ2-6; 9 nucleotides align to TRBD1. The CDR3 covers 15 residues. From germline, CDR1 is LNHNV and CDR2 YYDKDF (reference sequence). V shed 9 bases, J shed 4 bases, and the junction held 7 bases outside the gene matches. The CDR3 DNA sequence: TGTGCCACGAACGACAGGGGGTCCGGGGCCAACGTCCTGACTTTC. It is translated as CATNDRGSGANVLTF.

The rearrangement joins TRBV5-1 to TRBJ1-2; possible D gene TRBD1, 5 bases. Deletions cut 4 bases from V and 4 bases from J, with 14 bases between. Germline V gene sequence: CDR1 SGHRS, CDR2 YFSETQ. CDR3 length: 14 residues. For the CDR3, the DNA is TGCGCCAGCAGCCCCTACGGGACGAGCTATGGCTACACCTTC. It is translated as CASSPYGTSYGYTF.

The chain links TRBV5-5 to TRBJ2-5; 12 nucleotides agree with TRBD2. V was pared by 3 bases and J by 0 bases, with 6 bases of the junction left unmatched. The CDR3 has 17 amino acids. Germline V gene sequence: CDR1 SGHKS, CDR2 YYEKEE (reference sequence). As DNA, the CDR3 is TGTGCCAGCAGCTCAGGACTAGCGGGGACAAACCAAGAGACCCAGTACTTC. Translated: CASSSGLAGTNQETQYF.